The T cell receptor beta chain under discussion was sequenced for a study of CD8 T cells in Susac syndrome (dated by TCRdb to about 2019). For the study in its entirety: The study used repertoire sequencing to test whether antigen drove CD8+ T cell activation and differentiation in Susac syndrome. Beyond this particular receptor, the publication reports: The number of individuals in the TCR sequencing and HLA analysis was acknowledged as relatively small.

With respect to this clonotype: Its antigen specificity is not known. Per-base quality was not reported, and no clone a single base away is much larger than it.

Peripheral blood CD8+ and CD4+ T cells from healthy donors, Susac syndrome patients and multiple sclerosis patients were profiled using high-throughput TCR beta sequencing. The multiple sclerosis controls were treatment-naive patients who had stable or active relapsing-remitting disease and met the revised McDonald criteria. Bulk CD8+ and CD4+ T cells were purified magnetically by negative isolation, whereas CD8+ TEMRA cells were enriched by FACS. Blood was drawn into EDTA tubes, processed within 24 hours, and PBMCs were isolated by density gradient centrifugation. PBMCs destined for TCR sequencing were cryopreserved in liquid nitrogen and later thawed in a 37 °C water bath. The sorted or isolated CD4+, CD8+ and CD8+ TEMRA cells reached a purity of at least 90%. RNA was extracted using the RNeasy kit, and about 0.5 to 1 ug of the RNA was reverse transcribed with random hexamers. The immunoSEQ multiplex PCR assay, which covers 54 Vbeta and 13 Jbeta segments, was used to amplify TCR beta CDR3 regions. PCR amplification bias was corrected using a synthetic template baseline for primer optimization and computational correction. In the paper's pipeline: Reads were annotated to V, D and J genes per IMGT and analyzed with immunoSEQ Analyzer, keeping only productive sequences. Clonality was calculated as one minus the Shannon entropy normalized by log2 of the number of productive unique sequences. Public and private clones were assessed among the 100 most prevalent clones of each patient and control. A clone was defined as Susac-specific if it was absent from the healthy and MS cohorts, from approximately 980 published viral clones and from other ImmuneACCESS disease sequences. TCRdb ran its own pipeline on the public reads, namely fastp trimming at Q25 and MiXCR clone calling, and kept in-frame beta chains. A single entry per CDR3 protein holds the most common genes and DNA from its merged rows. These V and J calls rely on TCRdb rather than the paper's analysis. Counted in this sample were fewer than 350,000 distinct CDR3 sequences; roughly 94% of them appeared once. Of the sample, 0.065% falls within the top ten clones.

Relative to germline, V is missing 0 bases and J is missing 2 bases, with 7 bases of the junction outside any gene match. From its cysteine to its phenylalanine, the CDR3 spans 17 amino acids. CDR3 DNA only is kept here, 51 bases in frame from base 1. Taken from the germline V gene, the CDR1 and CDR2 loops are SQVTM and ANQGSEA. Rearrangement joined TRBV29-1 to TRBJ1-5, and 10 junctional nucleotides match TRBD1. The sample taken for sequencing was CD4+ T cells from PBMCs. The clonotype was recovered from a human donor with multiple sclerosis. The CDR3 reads CSVEDGGGTGGNQPQHF. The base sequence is TGCAGCGTTGAAGACGGAGGTGGGACAGGGGGCAATCAGCCCCAGCATTTT.